A single sample is the source of the 23 T cell receptor beta chains below, sequenced in a study of blood T cell repertoires in COVID-19 (TCRdb year 2020). Library prep was done by the immunoSEQ multiplex PCR assay. TCRdb took this table from immuneACCESS and kept in-frame rearrangements with V and J called. Such tables lack part of the clones; where checked against another copy, unresolved V genes explain under half of the gap, and the rest is unexplained. A total of about 75,000 clones appear in this sample, more than 75% of them only once. Of the sample, under 25% falls within the top ten clones. Sequenced input: peripheral blood. These receptors were taken from a human donor in a cohort sampled during active COVID-19.

This chain joins TRBV9 and TRBJ1-3; no firm D call. Germline CDR1 is SGDLS and CDR2 is YYNGEE. The V end was cut by 4 bases, the J end by 4 bases, with 6 bases between. The CDR3 is 12 amino acids. The CDR3 region has the DNA TGTGCCAGCAGCCAGTGGGGAAACACCATATATTTT. Translation: CASSQWGNTIYF.

In DNA form, the CDR3 reads TGTGCCAGCAGCGTAGGTCTAGCGACTGCCAAAAACATTCAGTACTTC. It translates to CASSVGLATAKNIQYF. V usage is TRBV9 and J usage is TRBJ2-4; tentative D call: TRBD2 (6 bases). The ends were cut back, 0 bases at V and 1 base at J, with 11 bases in the middle. This CDR3 spans 16 amino acids. Germline V gene lookup returns CDR1 SGDLS and CDR2 YYNGEE. The variable domain in full, with the rest retrieved from reference TRBV9 and TRBJ2-4, is DSGVTQTPKHLITATGQRVTLRCSPRSGDLSVYWYQQSLDQGLQFLIQYYNGEERAKGNILERFSAQQFPDLHSELNLSSLELGDSALYFCASSVGLATAKNIQYFGAGTRLSVL.

This clone appeared a few times. V usage is TRBV19 and J usage is TRBJ1-6; D is possibly TRBD1 (5 bases). Germline CDR1 is LNHDA and CDR2 is SQIVND (reference sequence). There are 15 residues in the CDR3. V shed 6 bases and J shed 9 bases, with 18 bases lying between them. The CDR3 loop reads CASSYATERASPLHF. The CDR3 bases are TGTGCCAGTAGCTACGCGACAGAGCGTGCTTCACCCCTCCACTTT.

The chain is built from TRBV3-1 (or the pseudogene TRBV3-2) and TRBJ2-7; 11 bases fit TRBD2. The J segment lost 7 bases and the V segment lost 4 bases, leaving 9 bases of the junction unmatched. The V gene's germline CDR1 is LGHDT and CDR2 YNNKEL (reference sequence). The length of the CDR3 is 15 residues. The CDR3 region is CASSRKLAGVPEQYF. In nucleotides, the CDR3 is TGTGCCAGCAGCCGAAAACTAGCGGGAGTGCCGGAGCAGTACTTC.

The chain has TRBV28 and TRBJ1-1, with D tentatively TRBD1 (5 bases). Germline CDR1 reads MDHEN; CDR2 reads SYDVKM. V was clipped by 3 bases and J by 11 bases, with 22 bases between them. The CDR3 is made up of 15 amino acids. For the CDR3, the DNA is TGTGCCAGCAGTTTCCGGAAGACAGTTCTCAACGGGGCTTTCTTT. Its protein product is CASSFRKTVLNGAFF.

The J gene is TRBJ2-3, the V gene TRBV21-1; TRBD1 is the table's D call and was not checked against the DNA. TRBV21-1 is described as a pseudogene. The CDR3 length is 19 residues. CDR3 amino acids: CASSKNVQGDMIPTDTQYF. The CDR3 DNA follows: TGTGCCAGCAGCAAAAACGTGCAGGGCGACATGATCCCCACAGATACGCAGTATTTT.

This chain uses TRBV3-1 (or the pseudogene TRBV3-2) with TRBJ1-5; D possibly corresponds to TRBD1 (6 bases). This CDR3 is built from 14 residues. Germline CDR1 reads LGHDT; CDR2 reads YNNKEL (reference sequence). Trimming pared 4 bases from V and 6 bases from J, leaving 13 bases between. In DNA form, the CDR3 reads TGTGCCAGCAGCCCTGGACAGAGTAGTCAGCCCCAGCATTTT. The encoded protein is CASSPGQSSQPQHF.

This clone has only one observation. The chain has TRBV5-1 and TRBJ2-7; D possibly corresponds to TRBD2 (5 bases). The CDR3 runs to 14 residues. CDR1 SGHRS and CDR2 YFSETQ come from the germline V gene. Between the trimmed V and J ends, which lost 0 bases and 0 bases, there was a span of 7 bases. The CDR3 protein is CASSLAEDSYEQYF. The CDR3 DNA reads as TGCGCCAGCAGCTTGGCGGAGGACTCCTACGAGCAGTACTTC.

This sequence joins TRBV24-1 and TRBJ1-2; 7 bases are shared with TRBD1. The ends lost 4 bases at V and 7 bases at J; junction bases unmatched: 5. The CDR3 runs 13 residues. The germline V gene encodes CDR1 KGHDR and CDR2 SFDVKD. CDR3: CATSENRGPGYTF. In DNA form, the CDR3 reads TGTGCCACCAGTGAAAACAGGGGACCTGGCTACACCTTC.

The J gene is TRBJ1-1, the V gene TRBV10-1; perhaps TRBD1 as D (6 bases). The V end lost 3 bases, the J end lost 6 bases, and 11 bases lay between the germline ends. The CDR3 runs 13 residues. Germline V lookup: CDR1 WNHNN, CDR2 SYGVQD (reference sequence). The CDR3: CASSDSGVSEAFF. The CDR3 coding sequence is TGCGCCAGCAGTGATTCAGGGGTCTCTGAAGCTTTCTTT.

The chain carries TRBV19 and TRBJ1-2, with 7 bases aligning to TRBD1. V lost 8 bases, J lost 7 bases, and 10 bases stayed unmatched. The CDR3 length is 13 residues. Per germline, CDR1 LNHDA and CDR2 SQIVND (reference sequence). CDR3 DNA sequence: TGTGCCAGTTACCGACAGGGAGGAGGTGGCTACACCTTC. Its protein is CASYRQGGGGYTF.

The rearrangement joins TRBV1 to TRBJ1-1. TRBV1 is a pseudogene. This CDR3 region has 14 residues. This chain's CDR3 is CTSSQIERNTEAFF. CDR3 coding DNA: TGCACCAGCAGCCAAATCGAGCGGAACACTGAAGCTTTCTTT.

This clone has a single count. J is TRBJ1-5 and V is TRBV2, with 9 positions matching TRBD1. This CDR3 is built from 15 residues. The V gene's germline CDR1 is SNHLY and CDR2 FYNNEI. The trim removed 6 bases at V and 0 bases at J, leaving 3 bases unmatched. CDR3: CASRGTGYSNQPQHF. As DNA, the CDR3 is TGTGCCAGCAGAGGGACAGGGTATAGCAATCAGCCCCAGCATTTT.

This chain links TRBV27 with TRBJ2-1, with TRBD2 matching 14 bases. Germline loops: CDR1 MNHEY, CDR2 SMNVEV (reference sequence). This CDR3 is built from 18 residues. The V and J ends lost 5 bases and 0 bases, in that order; junction bases with no gene match: 6. The CDR3 here is CASSAGLAGVSSYNEQFF. The CDR3 nucleotides read TGTGCCAGCAGTGCGGGACTAGCGGGGGTGAGCTCCTACAATGAGCAGTTCTTC.

V gene TRBV5-1 combines with J gene TRBJ1-4; D call uncertain. This CDR3 comprises 14 residues. CDR1 SGHRS and CDR2 YFSETQ come from the germline V gene. V was cut by 0 bases and J by 3 bases, with 6 bases left in between. The CDR3 here is CASSLASANEKLFF. DNA for the CDR3: TGCGCCAGCAGCTTGGCCTCGGCTAATGAAAAACTGTTTTTT.

The J gene is TRBJ1-5, the V gene TRBV6-5; no definite D call. Germline V gene sequence: CDR1 MNHEY, CDR2 SVGAGI. The CDR3 totals 13 residues. V was trimmed by 6 bases and J by 2 bases, leaving 8 bases between them. Here the CDR3 reads CASRKQRNQPQHF. The CDR3 DNA reads as TGTGCCAGCAGAAAACAGCGCAATCAGCCCCAGCATTTT.

This sequence joins TRBV27 and TRBJ2-3, with TRBD2 identical over 8 bases. Germline loops: CDR1 MNHEY, CDR2 SMNVEV (reference sequence). V trimming: 3 bases; J trimming: 4 bases; junction bases outside the gene matches: 3. The CDR3 contains 14 residues. The CDR3 DNA sequence: TGTGCCAGCAGTTTCGGGACTAGGTCAGATACGCAGTATTTT. It specifies CASSFGTRSDTQYF.

The rearrangement joins TRBV3-1 (or the pseudogene TRBV3-2) to TRBJ2-3, with D possibly matching TRBD1 (7 bases). The CDR3 has 14 residues. V shed 4 bases and J shed 2 bases, with 10 bases lying between them. Germline CDR1 reads LGHDT; CDR2 reads YNNKEL (reference sequence). CDR3 loop: CASSPGGYTDTQYF. In DNA, the CDR3 is TGTGCCAGCAGCCCAGGGGGGTACACAGATACGCAGTATTTT.

This rearrangement joins TRBV6-6 to TRBJ2-1, with 7 bases fitting TRBD2. Germline CDR1 MNHNY, CDR2 SVGAGI (reference sequence). Trimming removed 6 bases from V and 8 bases from J; junction bases left unmatched: 10. The CDR3 runs to 14 residues. CDR3 protein: CASSSGLGWYEQFF. The CDR3 DNA reads TGTGCCAGCAGCTCCGGACTAGGTTGGTATGAGCAGTTCTTC.

The CDR3 protein is CASSAGDIGNTIYF. The DNA for the CDR3 is TGCGCCAGCAGCGCGGGGGACATTGGAAACACCATATATTTT. The genes are TRBV5-1 and TRBJ1-3; tentatively, D is TRBD1 (6 bases). The CDR3 has 14 amino acids. CDR1 is SGHRS, CDR2 YFSETQ, per germline. Between the trimmed V and J ends, which lost 4 bases and 3 bases, there was a span of 11 bases.

The chain has TRBV25-1 and TRBJ2-3; 13 bases fit TRBD2. Unmatched junction bases numbered 1, after V lost 4 bases and J lost 3 bases. Germline-derived CDR1 and CDR2 are MGHDK and SYGVNS. CDR3 length: 15 amino acids. CDR3 protein: CASSGTSGGTDTQYF. In DNA, the CDR3 is TGTGCCAGCAGTGGGACTAGCGGGGGAACAGATACGCAGTATTTT.

The CDR3 loop is CATSDLTGLQPQHF. The CDR3 coding sequence is TGTGCCACCAGTGACCTGACAGGACTTCAGCCCCAGCATTTT. The rearrangement joins TRBV24-1 to TRBJ1-5; a possible D gene is TRBD1 (6 bases). Between the trimmed V and J ends, which lost 4 bases and 6 bases, there was a span of 12 bases. The CDR3 has 14 residues. Germline V CDR1 and CDR2: KGHDR, SFDVKD.

The chain combines TRBV3-1 (or the pseudogene TRBV3-2) with TRBJ1-3; D remains unclear. CDR3 length: 13 residues. Trimming pared 5 bases from V and 7 bases from J, leaving 12 bases between. CDR1 LGHDT and CDR2 YNNKEL come from the germline V gene (reference sequence). The DNA for the CDR3 is TGTGCCAGCAGCATGATTCGCGGCAACACCATATATTTT. Protein sequence: CASSMIRGNTIYF.